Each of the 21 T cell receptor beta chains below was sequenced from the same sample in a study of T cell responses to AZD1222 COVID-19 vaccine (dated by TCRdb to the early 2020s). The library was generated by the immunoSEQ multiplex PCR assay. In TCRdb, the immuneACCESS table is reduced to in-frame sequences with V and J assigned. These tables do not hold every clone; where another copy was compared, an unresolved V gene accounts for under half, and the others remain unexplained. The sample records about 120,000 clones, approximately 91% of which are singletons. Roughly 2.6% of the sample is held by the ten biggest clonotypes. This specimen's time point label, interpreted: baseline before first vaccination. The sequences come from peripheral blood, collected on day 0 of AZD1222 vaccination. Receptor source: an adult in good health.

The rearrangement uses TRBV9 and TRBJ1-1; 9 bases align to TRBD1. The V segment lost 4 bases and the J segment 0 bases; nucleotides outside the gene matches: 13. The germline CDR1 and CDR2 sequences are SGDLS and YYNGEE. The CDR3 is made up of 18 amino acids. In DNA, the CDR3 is TGTGCCAGCAGCCCCCCTGGGACAGGGTCCCCAATGAACACTGAAGCTTTCTTT. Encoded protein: CASSPPGTGSPMNTEAFF. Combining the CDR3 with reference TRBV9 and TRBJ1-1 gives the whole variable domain DSGVTQTPKHLITATGQRVTLRCSPRSGDLSVYWYQQSLDQGLQFLIQYYNGEERAKGNILERFSAQQFPDLHSELNLSSLELGDSALYFCASSPPGTGSPMNTEAFFGQGTRLTVV.

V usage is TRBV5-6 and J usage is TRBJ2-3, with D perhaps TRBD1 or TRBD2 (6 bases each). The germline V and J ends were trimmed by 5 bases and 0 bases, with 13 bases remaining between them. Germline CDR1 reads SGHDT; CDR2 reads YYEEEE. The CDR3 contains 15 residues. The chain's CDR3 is CASRLTGTSTDTQYF. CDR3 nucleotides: TGTGCCAGCAGACTTACAGGGACTAGCACAGATACGCAGTATTTT. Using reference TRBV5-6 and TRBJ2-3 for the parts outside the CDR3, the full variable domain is DAGVTQSPTHLIKTRGQQVTLRCSPKSGHDTVSWYQQALGQGPQFIFQYYEEEERQRGNFPDRFSGHQFPNYSSELNVNALLLGDSALYLCASRLTGTSTDTQYFGPGTRLTVL.

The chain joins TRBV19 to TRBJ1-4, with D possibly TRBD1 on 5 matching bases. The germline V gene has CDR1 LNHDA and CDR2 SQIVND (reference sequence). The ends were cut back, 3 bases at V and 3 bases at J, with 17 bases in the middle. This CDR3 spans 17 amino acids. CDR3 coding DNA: TGTGCCAGTAGTATGGGGACGGGCGCCGAGGCTAATGAAAAACTGTTTTTT. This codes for CASSMGTGAEANEKLFF.

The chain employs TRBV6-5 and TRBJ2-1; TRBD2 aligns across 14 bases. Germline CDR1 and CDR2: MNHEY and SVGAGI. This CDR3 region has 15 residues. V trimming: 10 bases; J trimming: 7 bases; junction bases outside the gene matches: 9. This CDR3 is CATSRLAGGMNEQFF. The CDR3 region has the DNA TGTGCCACCTCTAGACTAGCGGGAGGGATGAATGAGCAGTTCTTC.

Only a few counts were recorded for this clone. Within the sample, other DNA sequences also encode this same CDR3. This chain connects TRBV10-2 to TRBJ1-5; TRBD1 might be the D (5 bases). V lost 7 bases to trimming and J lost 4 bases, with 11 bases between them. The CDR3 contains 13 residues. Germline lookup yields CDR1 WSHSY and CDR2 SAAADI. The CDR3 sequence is CASKDSSNQPQHF. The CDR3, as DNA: TGCGCCAGCAAAGACAGCTCAAATCAGCCCCAGCATTTT.

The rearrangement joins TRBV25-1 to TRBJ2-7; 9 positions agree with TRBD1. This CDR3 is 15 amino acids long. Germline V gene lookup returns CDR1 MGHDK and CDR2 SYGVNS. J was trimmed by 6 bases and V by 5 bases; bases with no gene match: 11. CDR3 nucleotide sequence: TGTGCCAGCAGTCCCTTAACCGGGACAGGGAGCGAGCAGTACTTC. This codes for CASSPLTGTGSEQYF.

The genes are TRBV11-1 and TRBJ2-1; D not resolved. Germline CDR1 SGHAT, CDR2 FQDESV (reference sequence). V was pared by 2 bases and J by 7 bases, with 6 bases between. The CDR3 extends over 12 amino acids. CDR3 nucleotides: TGTGCCAGCAGCTTATCGCGGAATGAGCAGTTCTTC. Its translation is CASSLSRNEQFF.

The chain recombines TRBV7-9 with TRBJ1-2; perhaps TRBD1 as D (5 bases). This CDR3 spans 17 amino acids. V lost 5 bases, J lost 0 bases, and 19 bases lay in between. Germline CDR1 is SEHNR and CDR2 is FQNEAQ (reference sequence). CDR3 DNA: TGTGCCAGCAGCCCCAACCCCCCCGACAGAGCTAACTATGGCTACACCTTC. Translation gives CASSPNPPDRANYGYTF.

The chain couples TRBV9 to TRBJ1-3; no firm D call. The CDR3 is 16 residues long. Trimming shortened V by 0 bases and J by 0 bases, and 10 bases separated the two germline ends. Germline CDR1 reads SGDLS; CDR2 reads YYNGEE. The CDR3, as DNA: TGTGCCAGCAGCGTAGCTGCAGGTACCTCTGGAAACACCATATATTTT. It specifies CASSVAAGTSGNTIYF. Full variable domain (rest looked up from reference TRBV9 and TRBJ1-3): DSGVTQTPKHLITATGQRVTLRCSPRSGDLSVYWYQQSLDQGLQFLIQYYNGEERAKGNILERFSAQQFPDLHSELNLSSLELGDSALYFCASSVAAGTSGNTIYFGEGSWLTVV.

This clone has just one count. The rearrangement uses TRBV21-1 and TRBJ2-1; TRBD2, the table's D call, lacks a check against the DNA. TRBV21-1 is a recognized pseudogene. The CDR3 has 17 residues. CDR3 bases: TGTGCCAGCAGCAAACTGGGTAGCGGGAGGGCTCGGAATGAGCAGTTCTTC. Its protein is CASSKLGSGRARNEQFF.

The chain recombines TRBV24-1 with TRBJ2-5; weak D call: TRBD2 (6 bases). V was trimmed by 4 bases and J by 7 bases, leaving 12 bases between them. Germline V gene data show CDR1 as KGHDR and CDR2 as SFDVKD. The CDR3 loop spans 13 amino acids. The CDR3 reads CATSDRDWGTQYF. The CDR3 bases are TGTGCCACCAGTGACCGGGACTGGGGGACCCAGTACTTC.

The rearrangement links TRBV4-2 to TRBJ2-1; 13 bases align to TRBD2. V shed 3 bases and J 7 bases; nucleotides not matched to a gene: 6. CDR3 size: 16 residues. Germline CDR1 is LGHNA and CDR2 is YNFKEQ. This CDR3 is CASSQELAGGVNEQFF. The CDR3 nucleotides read TGTGCCAGCAGCCAGGAACTAGCGGGAGGGGTAAATGAGCAGTTCTTC.

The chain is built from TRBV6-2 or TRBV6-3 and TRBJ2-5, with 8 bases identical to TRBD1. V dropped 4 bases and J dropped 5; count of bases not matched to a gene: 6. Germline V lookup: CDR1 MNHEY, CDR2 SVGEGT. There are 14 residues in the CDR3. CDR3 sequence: CASSSDRGRETQYF. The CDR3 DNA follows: TGTGCCAGCAGTTCCGACAGGGGACGGGAGACCCAGTACTTC.

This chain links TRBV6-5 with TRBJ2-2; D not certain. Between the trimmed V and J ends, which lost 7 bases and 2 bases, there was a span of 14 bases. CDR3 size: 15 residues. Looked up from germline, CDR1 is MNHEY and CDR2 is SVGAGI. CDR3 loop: CASTTVGSNTGELFF. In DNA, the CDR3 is TGTGCCAGCACCACCGTGGGCTCAAACACCGGGGAGCTGTTTTTT.

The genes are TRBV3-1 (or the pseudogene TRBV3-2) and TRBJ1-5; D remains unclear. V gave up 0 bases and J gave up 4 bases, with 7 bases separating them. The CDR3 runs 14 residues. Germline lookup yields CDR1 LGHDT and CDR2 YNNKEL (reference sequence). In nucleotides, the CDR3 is TGTGCCAGCAGCCAAGACTCACTAAATCAGCCCCAGCATTTT. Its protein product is CASSQDSLNQPQHF.

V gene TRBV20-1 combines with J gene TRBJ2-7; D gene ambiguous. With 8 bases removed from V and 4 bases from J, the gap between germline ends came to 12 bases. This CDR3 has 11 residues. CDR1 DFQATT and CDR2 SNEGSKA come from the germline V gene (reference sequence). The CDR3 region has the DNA TGCAGTCCCAGTGATGCTTACGAGCAGTACTTC. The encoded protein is CSPSDAYEQYF.

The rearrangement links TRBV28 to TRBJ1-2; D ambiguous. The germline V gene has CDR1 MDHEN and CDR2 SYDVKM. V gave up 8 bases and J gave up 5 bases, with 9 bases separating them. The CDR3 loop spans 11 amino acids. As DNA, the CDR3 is TGTGCCAGCGGAGGGCAGTATGGCTACACCTTC. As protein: CASGGQYGYTF.

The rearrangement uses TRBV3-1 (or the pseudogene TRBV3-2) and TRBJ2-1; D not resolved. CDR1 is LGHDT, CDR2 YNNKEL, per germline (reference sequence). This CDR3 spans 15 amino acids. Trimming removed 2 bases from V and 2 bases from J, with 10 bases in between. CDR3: CASSQLSEPYNEQFF. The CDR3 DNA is TGTGCCAGCAGCCAATTGTCAGAACCCTACAATGAGCAGTTCTTC.

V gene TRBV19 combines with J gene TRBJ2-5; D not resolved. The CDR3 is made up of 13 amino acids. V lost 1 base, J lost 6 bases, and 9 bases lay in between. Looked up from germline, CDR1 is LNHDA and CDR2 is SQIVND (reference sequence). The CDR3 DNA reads TGTGCCAGTAGTATAGTCTTATCTCAGACCCAGTACTTC. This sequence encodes CASSIVLSQTQYF. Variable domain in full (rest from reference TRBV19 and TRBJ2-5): DGGITQSPKYLFRKEGQNVTLSCEQNLNHDAMYWYRQDPGQGLRLIYYSQIVNDFQKGDIAEGYSVSREKKESFPLTVTSAQKNPTAFYLCASSIVLSQTQYFGPGTRLLVL.

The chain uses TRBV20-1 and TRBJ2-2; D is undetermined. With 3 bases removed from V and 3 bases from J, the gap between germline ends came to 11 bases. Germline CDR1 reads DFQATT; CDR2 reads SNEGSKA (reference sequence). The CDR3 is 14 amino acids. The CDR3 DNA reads TGCAGTGCTAGTTCCGGGCCATACACCGGGGAGCTGTTTTTT. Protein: CSASSGPYTGELFF.

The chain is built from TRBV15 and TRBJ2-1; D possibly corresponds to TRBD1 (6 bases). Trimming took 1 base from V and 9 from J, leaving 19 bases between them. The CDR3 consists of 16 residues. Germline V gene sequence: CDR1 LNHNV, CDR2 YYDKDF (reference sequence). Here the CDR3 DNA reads TGTGCCACCAGCAGAGCTCCCAGGGGAGCGCGCGGTGAGCAGTTCTTC. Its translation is CATSRAPRGARGEQFF.